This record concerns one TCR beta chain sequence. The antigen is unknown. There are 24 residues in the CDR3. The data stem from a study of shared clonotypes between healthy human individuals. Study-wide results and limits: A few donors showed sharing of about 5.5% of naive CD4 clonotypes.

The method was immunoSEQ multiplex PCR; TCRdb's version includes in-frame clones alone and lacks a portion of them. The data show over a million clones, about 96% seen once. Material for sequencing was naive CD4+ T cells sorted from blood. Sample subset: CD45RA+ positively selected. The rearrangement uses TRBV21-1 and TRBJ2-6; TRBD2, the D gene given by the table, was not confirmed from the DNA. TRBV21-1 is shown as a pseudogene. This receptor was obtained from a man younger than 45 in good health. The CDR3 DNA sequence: TGTGCCAGCAGCAAAGTCGTCCGGCAACTAGAGGGGTTTGGGAAGGTGCGGGGTTCGAACGTCCTGACTTTC. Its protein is CASSKVVRQLEGFGKVRGSNVLTF.